Below are 2 T cell receptor beta chains sequenced from a single sample in a study of vaccination and CD4 T cells after COVID-19. Indicated treatment: roughly ten-day PBMC culture with coronavirus spike peptide pools or control peptides (ViraFEST assay). Sequenced with the Oncomine TCR Beta short-read assay was DNA taken from cultured CD4+ T cells. TCRdb passed the PCR reads through MiXCR, listing each CDR3 protein once. The table records 11,000 to 15,000 distinct CDR3 sequences, under 75% of them present only once. Antigens for these TCRs are unknown. The sequencing sample was made of CD4+ T cells from blood, cultured in vitro. The source of these receptors is a human donor who had recovered from COVID-19.

The chain couples TRBV12-3 or TRBV12-4 to TRBJ2-5; 11 bases are a match to TRBD2. V lost 2 bases, J lost 2 bases, and 1 base stayed unmatched. The CDR3 spans 15 residues. The CDR3 bases are TGTGCCAGCAGTTTAATAGCGGGGGGGCAAGAGACCCAGTACTTC. It encodes CASSLIAGGQETQYF.

The rearrangement links TRBV28 to TRBJ1-1; D call uncertain. This CDR3 has 11 residues. Trimming left V 8 bases short and J 11 bases short, with 15 bases between. The germline gives CDR1 MDHEN, CDR2 SYDVKM. DNA for the CDR3: TGTGCCAGCCAGTGGGTCGACATGGCTTTCTTT. Translation gives CASQWVDMAFF.